This TCR beta chain emerged from a study of molecular identifiers for immune sequencing clone quantification. The overall study: Four of five splits of RNA from 20,000 or 100,000 naive CD8 cells were sequenced in replicates.

This clonotype was seen only once. The antigen remains undetermined. TCRdb called the PCR reads again in MiXCR, with one record for every CDR3 protein. The sample includes 250,000 to 350,000 distinct CDR3 sequences, roughly a fifth of them seen just once. Study-wide results and limits: The study reportedly detected spiked Jurkat TCR RNA from one cell among around 970,000 naive cells. Highly expanded clone sizes could end up underestimated if a barcode were shared by identical TCR molecules.

Libraries from naive CD8 cells were generated from 20,000 to 1,000,000 sorted cells (with 10%, 30% or 50% RNA). Germline-derived CDR1 and CDR2 are SGHRS and YFSETQ. J was trimmed by 7 bases and V by 1 base; bases with no gene match: 7. This CDR3 contains 15 residues. The receptor comes from a human donor in good health. Some libraries in this study had Jurkat cell RNA spiked in. The gene calls are TRBV5-1 and TRBJ1-4, with 7 bases fitting TRBD1. Sequencing was carried out using naive CD8+ T cells from blood, with Jurkat cell RNA spiked in. As to subset: FACS-sorted CD8+CD4-CCR7+CD45RA+ naive T cells. Written as DNA, the CDR3 is TGCGCCAGCAGCTTGTATGGGACAGAGGGTGAAAAACTGTTTTTT. It is translated as CASSLYGTEGEKLFF.